Shown below are 32 T cell receptor beta chains from a single sample sequenced in a study of cytomegalovirus exposure and HLA in healthy donors. 13 Jbeta primers and 60 Vbeta primers were used for the PCR. Libraries were prepared by immunoSEQ multiplex PCR; TCRdb keeps only in-frame clonotypes and omits some of them. The table has over 65,000 clones, roughly 77% seen once. Material: PBMCs. These receptors all stem from a middle-aged man in good health and CMV-seronegative.

J is TRBJ1-2 and V is TRBV29-1; D not certain. Germline V gene lookup returns CDR1 SQVTM and CDR2 ANQGSEA. The CDR3 length is 12 residues. Trimming took 5 bases from V and 8 from J, leaving 15 bases between them. The CDR3 nucleotides read TGCAGCGTTATGTCGGAGATAGGCGGCTACACCTTC. Translating gives CSVMSEIGGYTF.

CDR3 region: CASGNTPYEQYF. In nucleotides, the CDR3 is TGTGCCAGCGGTAATACTCCCTACGAGCAGTACTTC. The rearrangement joins TRBV7-9 to TRBJ2-7; D is undetermined. The ends were cut back, 8 bases at V and 2 bases at J, with 10 bases in the middle. CDR3 length: 12 residues. The germline CDR1 and CDR2 sequences are SEHNR and FQNEAQ (reference sequence).

The V and J genes are TRBV28 and TRBJ1-1; TRBD1 matches 9 bases. Looked up from germline, CDR1 is MDHEN and CDR2 is SYDVKM. Losses at the gene ends were 7 bases for V and 6 bases for J; bases not matched to a gene: 6. The CDR3 runs 13 residues. The CDR3 protein is CASIPGQGAEAFF. The DNA for the CDR3 is TGTGCCAGCATCCCGGGACAGGGCGCTGAAGCTTTCTTT.

This clone was observed a handful of times. This chain uses TRBV5-6 with TRBJ1-1; no firm D call. The V end was cut by 3 bases, the J end by 2 bases, with 8 bases between. The CDR3 is 13 residues long. Germline V lookup: CDR1 SGHDT, CDR2 YYEEEE. DNA for the CDR3: TGTGCCAGCAGCTCCCTAAATAACACTGAAGCTTTCTTT. Encoded protein: CASSSLNNTEAFF.

The V call is TRBV7-9, the J call TRBJ2-3, with 10 bases that match TRBD1. After removal of 5 bases from V and 4 bases from J, the junction contained 9 bases not matched to a gene. In germline, CDR1 is SEHNR, CDR2 FQNEAQ (reference sequence). The CDR3 has 16 amino acids. CDR3 nucleotide sequence: TGTGCCAGCAGCCATATGACAGGGGGCAAGTCAGATACGCAGTATTTT. Translating it yields CASSHMTGGKSDTQYF.

The rearrangement joins TRBV27 to TRBJ2-7, with 8 positions matching TRBD1. This CDR3 region has 14 residues. Trimming removed 5 bases from V and 0 bases from J; junction bases left unmatched: 3. In germline, CDR1 is MNHEY, CDR2 SMNVEV (reference sequence). The DNA of the CDR3 is TGTGCCAGCAGTGCACAGGGGGGCTCCTACGAGCAGTACTTC. It translates to CASSAQGGSYEQYF.

V usage is TRBV9 and J usage is TRBJ1-3; 7 bases align to TRBD1. Unmatched junction bases numbered 10, after V lost 3 bases and J lost 4 bases. Looked up from germline, CDR1 is SGDLS and CDR2 is YYNGEE. The CDR3 consists of 16 residues. CDR3 nucleotides: TGTGCCAGCAGCGCGGGGACAGCCCGAATCGGAAACACCATATATTTT. Protein product: CASSAGTARIGNTIYF. Drawing the rest from reference TRBV9 and TRBJ1-3, the complete variable domain is DSGVTQTPKHLITATGQRVTLRCSPRSGDLSVYWYQQSLDQGLQFLIQYYNGEERAKGNILERFSAQQFPDLHSELNLSSLELGDSALYFCASSAGTARIGNTIYFGEGSWLTVV.

The genes are TRBV28 and TRBJ2-7, with 7 bases that match TRBD1. With V trimmed by 6 bases and J by 0 bases, 5 bases remained unmatched. Germline CDR1 MDHEN, CDR2 SYDVKM. This CDR3 contains 14 residues. CDR3 in amino acids: CASRLGQISYEQYF. DNA for the CDR3: TGTGCCAGCAGATTGGGACAGATCTCCTACGAGCAGTACTTC.

This rearrangement joins TRBV6-5 to TRBJ1-2, with 10 bases lining up with TRBD1. Germline V gene data show CDR1 as MNHEY and CDR2 as SVGAGI. The CDR3 length is 13 residues. The trim removed 7 bases at V and 3 bases at J, leaving 2 bases unmatched. CDR3 loop: CASTGQGDYGYTF. CDR3 sequence (DNA): TGTGCCAGCACCGGACAGGGGGACTATGGCTACACCTTC.

The V gene is TRBV30, the J gene TRBJ1-3; D perhaps matches TRBD1 (5 bases). CDR1 is GTSNPN and CDR2 is SVGIG in the germline V gene (reference sequence). This CDR3 has 12 residues. V lost 5 bases to trimming and J lost 0 bases, with 5 bases between them. The CDR3 DNA is TGTGCCTGGGGGGCCTCTGGAAACACCATATATTTT. It is translated as CAWGASGNTIYF. The variable domain in full, with the rest retrieved from reference TRBV30 and TRBJ1-3, is SQTIHQWPATLVQPVGSPLSLECTVEGTSNPNLYWYRQAAGRGLQLLFYSVGIGQISSEVPQNLSASRPQDRQFILSSKKLLLSDSGFYLCAWGASGNTIYFGEGSWLTVV.

In its sample, this clone was seen a few times. V gene TRBV29-1 combines with J gene TRBJ2-7; unclear D gene. The length of the CDR3 is 12 residues. Germline V gene lookup returns CDR1 SQVTM and CDR2 ANQGSEA. V was cut by 3 bases and J by 5 bases, with 11 bases left in between. Here the CDR3 DNA reads TGCAGCGTTGATGGGCAGAGAAACGAGCAGTACTTC. It encodes CSVDGQRNEQYF.

The V and J genes are TRBV27 and TRBJ1-6; D uncertain. Germline lookup yields CDR1 MNHEY and CDR2 SMNVEV (reference sequence). Deletions cut 6 bases from V and 7 bases from J, with 13 bases between. CDR3 length equals 14 residues. CDR3 sequence: CASSQRAGNSPLHF. CDR3 nucleotide sequence: TGTGCCAGCAGCCAACGCGCGGGGAATTCACCCCTCCACTTT.

The V and J genes are TRBV6-5 and TRBJ1-2, with D perhaps matching TRBD1 (5 bases). Germline CDR1 is MNHEY and CDR2 is SVGAGI. CDR3 size: 13 residues. V gave up 5 bases and J gave up 4 bases, with 11 bases separating them. CDR3 bases: TGTGCCAGCAGTACTCAGGGATCCTATGGCTACACCTTC. Translating gives CASSTQGSYGYTF.

The rearrangement links TRBV4-1 to TRBJ2-1; D perhaps matches TRBD2 (6 bases). The V gene's germline CDR1 is MGHRA and CDR2 YSYEKL. V lost 1 base and J 4 bases, leaving 17 bases between the germline ends. The CDR3 covers 17 residues. The CDR3 nucleotides are TGCGCCAGCAGCCAAGGATTAATGGGGGGACGATACAATGAGCAGTTCTTC. Its protein is CASSQGLMGGRYNEQFF.

The chain couples TRBV4-2 to TRBJ2-7; D is possibly TRBD1 (6 bases). In germline, CDR1 is LGHNA, CDR2 YNFKEQ. V lost 4 bases to trimming and J lost 0 bases, with 13 bases between them. The CDR3 is 15 amino acids. The CDR3 here is CASSPEQGSSYEQYF. The CDR3 DNA follows: TGTGCCAGCAGCCCAGAACAGGGCAGCTCCTACGAGCAGTACTTC.

Written as DNA, the CDR3 is TGCGCCAGCAGCCAGGGGGCAGGGAATTCACCCCTCCACTTT. Translating it yields CASSQGAGNSPLHF. The chain links TRBV5-1 to TRBJ1-6; 8 bases are shared with TRBD1. The germline CDR1 and CDR2 sequences are SGHRS and YFSETQ. V dropped 4 bases and J dropped 7; count of bases not matched to a gene: 4. CDR3 length: 14 residues. Full variable domain (rest looked up from reference TRBV5-1 and TRBJ1-6): KAGVTQTPRYLIKTRGQQVTLSCSPISGHRSVSWYQQTPGQGLQFLFEYFSETQRNKGNFPGRFSGRQFSNSRSEMNVSTLELGDSALYLCASSQGAGNSPLHFGNGTRLTVT.

The chain is built from TRBV30 and TRBJ2-2; D might be TRBD2 (5 bases). The CDR3 spans 13 residues. CDR1 GTSNPN and CDR2 SVGIG come from the germline V gene (reference sequence). The V gene lost 3 bases and the J gene lost 7 bases, with 12 bases spanning the gap. The CDR3 sequence: CAWSRNGDGELFF. CDR3 DNA: TGTGCCTGGAGCCGCAACGGGGACGGGGAGCTGTTTTTT.

This clone was observed a few times. This chain joins TRBV29-1 and TRBJ1-1; a possible D gene is TRBD1 (5 bases). Germline V gives CDR1 SQVTM, CDR2 ANQGSEA. Trimming took 4 bases from V and 3 from J, leaving 15 bases between them. This CDR3 is built from 14 residues. CDR3 amino acids: CSVVGGATDTEAFF. The CDR3 DNA is TGCAGCGTTGTGGGAGGGGCGACCGACACTGAAGCTTTCTTT.

V usage is TRBV7-3 and J usage is TRBJ2-2, with D unclear. The V end lost 1 base, the J end lost 2 bases, and 8 bases lay between the germline ends. Germline lookup yields CDR1 SGHTA and CDR2 FQGTGA. The CDR3 sequence is 15 residues long. CDR3 bases: TGTGCCAGCAGCTTAAGTGCAGTTAACACCGGGGAGCTGTTTTTT. Amino acids: CASSLSAVNTGELFF.

The CDR3 reads CASRDAGSGNTIYF. In nucleotides, the CDR3 is TGTGCCAGCAGGGATGCGGGCTCTGGAAACACCATATATTTT. The V gene is TRBV6-1, the J gene TRBJ1-3; no definite D call. V was clipped by 6 bases and J by 0 bases, with 9 bases between them. Germline V gives CDR1 MNHNS, CDR2 SASEGT. The CDR3 spans 14 residues.

The V and J genes are TRBV27 and TRBJ2-7, with 11 bases identical to TRBD1. This CDR3 contains 16 residues. Trimming took 5 bases from V and 5 from J; bases not matched to a gene: 11. In germline, CDR1 is MNHEY, CDR2 SMNVEV (reference sequence). The CDR3 reads CASSASPGQGVHEQYF. Written as DNA, the CDR3 is TGTGCCAGCAGTGCAAGCCCGGGACAGGGGGTCCACGAGCAGTACTTC.

This chain connects TRBV6-5 to TRBJ1-4; 9 nucleotides align to TRBD1. Germline values: CDR1 MNHEY, CDR2 SVGAGI. The CDR3 has 16 residues. V gave up 4 bases and J gave up 6 bases; unmatched junction bases: 9. The CDR3 protein is CASSSATGGDDEKLFF. CDR3 in DNA: TGTGCCAGCAGTTCCGCGACAGGGGGGGATGATGAAAAACTGTTTTTT.

The chain employs TRBV6-4 and TRBJ2-7; 8 bases are shared with TRBD2. Germline V gene sequence: CDR1 MRHNA, CDR2 SNTAGT. The CDR3 spans 13 residues. The V segment lost 4 bases and the J segment 6 bases; nucleotides outside the gene matches: 5. The DNA of the CDR3 is TGTGCCAGCAGTGTTGTCAGCGGGGGCGAGCAGTACTTC. Encoded protein: CASSVVSGGEQYF.

The chain uses TRBV10-3 and TRBJ1-4; TRBD1 agrees at 7 bases. V gave up 3 bases and J gave up 7 bases; unmatched junction bases: 8. Germline V gene data show CDR1 as ENHRY and CDR2 as SYGVKD. The CDR3 spans 15 residues. The DNA of the CDR3 is TGTGCCATCAGTGAATCTAAGGGGGCGGGTGAAAAACTGTTTTTT. Protein product: CAISESKGAGEKLFF.

The chain has TRBV5-4 and TRBJ2-2, with a possible D match to TRBD1 (5 bases). CDR1 SGHNT and CDR2 YYREEE come from the germline V gene (reference sequence). This CDR3 contains 15 residues. Trimming pared 0 bases from V and 3 bases from J, leaving 9 bases between. The CDR3 DNA follows: TGTGCCAGCAGCTTGGTAGGGGCCTACACCGGGGAGCTGTTTTTT. Translated: CASSLVGAYTGELFF.

The chain uses TRBV9 and TRBJ1-5; possibly TRBD1 for D (5 bases). Germline CDR1 SGDLS, CDR2 YYNGEE. V was clipped by 1 base and J by 2 bases, with 7 bases between them. This CDR3 spans 14 amino acids. CDR3 residues: CASSVWGGNQPQHF. The CDR3 DNA sequence: TGTGCCAGCAGCGTATGGGGGGGCAATCAGCCCCAGCATTTT.

The chain employs TRBV7-9 and TRBJ2-7; TRBD2 might be the D (5 bases). This CDR3 spans 16 amino acids. Germline V gene sequence: CDR1 SEHNR, CDR2 FQNEAQ (reference sequence). Between the trimmed V and J ends, which lost 6 bases and 3 bases, there was a span of 21 bases. The DNA for the CDR3 is TGTGCCAGCAGTAAACTCGCGGGCCCTAGGATCTACGAGCAGTACTTC. This codes for CASSKLAGPRIYEQYF.

The chain carries TRBV18 and TRBJ2-5; D unresolved. The CDR3 consists of 14 residues. Germline-derived CDR1 and CDR2 are KGHSH and LQKENI. With 3 bases removed from V and 2 bases from J, the gap between germline ends came to 10 bases. DNA of the CDR3: TGTGCCAGCTCACCTTTTGAACTTCAAGAGACCCAGTACTTC. Translating it yields CASSPFELQETQYF. Together with reference TRBV18 and TRBJ2-5, the CDR3 gives the full variable domain: NAGVMQNPRHLVRRRGQEARLRCSPMKGHSHVYWYRQLPEEGLKFMVYLQKENIIDESGMPKERFSAEFPKEGPSILRIQQVVRGDSAAYFCASSPFELQETQYFGPGTRLLVL.

This CDR3 is CASLGENTGELFF. Here the CDR3 DNA reads TGTGCCTCTCTCGGAGAGAACACCGGGGAGCTGTTTTTT. This chain joins TRBV10-3 and TRBJ2-2, with no clear D. The germline V gene has CDR1 ENHRY and CDR2 SYGVKD. The germline V and J ends were trimmed by 11 bases and 1 base, with 11 bases remaining between them. The CDR3 runs 13 residues.

V and J are TRBV19 and TRBJ1-5; D may be TRBD1 (5 bases). Germline CDR1 is LNHDA and CDR2 is SQIVND (reference sequence). The V and J ends lost 3 bases and 0 bases respectively, with 12 bases between them. The CDR3 contains 16 residues. The CDR3, as DNA: TGTGCCAGTAGTATGGTGGGCAGGGATAGCAATCAGCCCCAGCATTTT. Translation gives CASSMVGRDSNQPQHF.

This sequence joins TRBV5-4 and TRBJ2-7, with D maybe TRBD1 (6 bases). CDR3 length equals 15 residues. Germline assignment: CDR1 SGHNT and CDR2 YYREEE (reference sequence). The ends were cut back, 0 bases at V and 2 bases at J, with 12 bases in the middle. CDR3 nucleotide sequence: TGTGCCAGCAGCTTGGGGGGGCCTCTCCCCTACGAGCAGTACTTC. Translation gives CASSLGGPLPYEQYF.

The chain employs TRBV15 and TRBJ2-7; 7 nucleotides align to TRBD2. V shed 0 bases and J 2 bases; nucleotides not matched to a gene: 4. Germline V gene sequence: CDR1 LNHNV, CDR2 YYDKDF (reference sequence). The CDR3 contains 15 residues. The CDR3, as DNA: TGTGCCACCAGCAGAGATTACGGGGGGACCTACGAGCAGTACTTC. Protein: CATSRDYGGTYEQYF. Full variable domain (missing parts from reference TRBV15 and TRBJ2-7): DAMVIQNPRYQVTQFGKPVTLSCSQTLNHNVMYWYQQKSSQAPKLLFHYYDKDFNNEADTPDNFQSRRPNTSFCFLDIRSPGLGDTAMYLCATSRDYGGTYEQYFGPGTRLTVT.